This paragraph covers one TCR beta chain sequence. Its cognate antigen is unknown. The germline V gene encodes CDR1 SGHTA and CDR2 FQGNSA. CDR3 length: 15 amino acids. V was cut by 8 bases and J by 2 bases, with 16 bases left in between. The PCR made use of 60 Vbeta and 13 Jbeta primers. Sequencing was performed with immunoSEQ multiplex PCR; in TCRdb, only in-frame clones are kept and a portion is missing. In the table there are fewer than 110,000 clones, 85% to 90% of which are singletons. These data come from a study of cytomegalovirus exposure and HLA in healthy donors. Broader study findings: In a later analysis, TCR beta V- and J-gene trimming was associated with a missense DCLRE1C variant. In a later analysis, across HLA loci, associated TCR counts were highest for DRB1, lowest for HLA-C.

The V and J genes are TRBV7-2 and TRBJ1-5; D uncertain. The sample consisted of PBMCs. The receptor was derived from a man aged 25-45 years in good health and CMV-seronegative. For the CDR3, the DNA is TGTGCCAGCCGAGCGGGCCTGGCGGGCAATCAGCCCCAGCATTTT. Encoded protein: CASRAGLAGNQPQHF.